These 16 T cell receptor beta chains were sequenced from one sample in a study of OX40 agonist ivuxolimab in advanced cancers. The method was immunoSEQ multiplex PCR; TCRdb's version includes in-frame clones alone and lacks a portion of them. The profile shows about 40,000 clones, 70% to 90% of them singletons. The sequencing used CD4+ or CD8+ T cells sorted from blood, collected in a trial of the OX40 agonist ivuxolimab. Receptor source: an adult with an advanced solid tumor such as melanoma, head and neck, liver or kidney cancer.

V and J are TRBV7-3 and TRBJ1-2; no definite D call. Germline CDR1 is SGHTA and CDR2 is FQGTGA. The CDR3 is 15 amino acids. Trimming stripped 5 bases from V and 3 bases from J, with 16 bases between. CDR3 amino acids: CASSPNFRGDYGYTF. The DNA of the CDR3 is TGTGCCAGCAGCCCCAATTTTCGGGGTGACTATGGCTACACCTTC.

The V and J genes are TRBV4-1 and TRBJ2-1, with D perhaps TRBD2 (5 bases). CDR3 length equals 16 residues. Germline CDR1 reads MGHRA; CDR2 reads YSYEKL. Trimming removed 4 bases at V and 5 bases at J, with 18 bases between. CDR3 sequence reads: CASSPPDQRANNEQFF. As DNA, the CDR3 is TGCGCCAGCAGCCCACCAGACCAGAGGGCCAACAATGAGCAGTTCTTC.

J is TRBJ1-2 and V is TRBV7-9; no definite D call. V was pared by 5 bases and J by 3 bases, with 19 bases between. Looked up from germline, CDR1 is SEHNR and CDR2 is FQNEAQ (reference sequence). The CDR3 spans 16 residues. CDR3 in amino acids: CASSANGGWEDYGYTF. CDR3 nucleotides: TGTGCCAGCAGCGCGAATGGCGGGTGGGAGGACTATGGCTACACCTTC. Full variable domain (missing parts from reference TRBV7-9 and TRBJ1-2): DTGVSQNPRHKITKRGQNVTFRCDPISEHNRLYWYRQTLGQGPEFLTYFQNEAQLEKSRLLSDRFSAERPKGSFSTLEIQRTEQGDSAMYLCASSANGGWEDYGYTFGSGTRLTVV.

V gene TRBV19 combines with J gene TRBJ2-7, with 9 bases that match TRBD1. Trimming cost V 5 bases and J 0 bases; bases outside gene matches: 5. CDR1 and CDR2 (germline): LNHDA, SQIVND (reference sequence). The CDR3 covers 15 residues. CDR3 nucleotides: TGTGCCAGTAGTCCGGGGACAGGGAGCTCCTACGAGCAGTACTTC. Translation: CASSPGTGSSYEQYF.

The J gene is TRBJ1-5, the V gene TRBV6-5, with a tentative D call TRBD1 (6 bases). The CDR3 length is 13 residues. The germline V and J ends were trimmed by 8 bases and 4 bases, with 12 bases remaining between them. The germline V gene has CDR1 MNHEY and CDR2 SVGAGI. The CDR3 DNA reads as TGTGCCAGCCAGAGGGGGAGGAATCAGCCCCAGCATTTT. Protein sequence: CASQRGRNQPQHF.

CDR3 sequence: CASSVDGANEKLFF. The CDR3, as DNA: TGTGCCAGCAGCGTAGATGGGGCTAATGAAAAACTGTTTTTT. The J gene is TRBJ1-4, the V gene TRBV9; D ambiguous. The V end lost 0 bases, the J end lost 3 bases, and 6 bases lay between the germline ends. The CDR3 spans 14 residues. The V gene's germline CDR1 is SGDLS and CDR2 YYNGEE. Using reference TRBV9 and TRBJ1-4 for the parts outside the CDR3, the full variable domain is DSGVTQTPKHLITATGQRVTLRCSPRSGDLSVYWYQQSLDQGLQFLIQYYNGEERAKGNILERFSAQQFPDLHSELNLSSLELGDSALYFCASSVDGANEKLFFGSGTQLSVL.

The CDR3 is CAWGTGSYEQYF. CDR3 bases: TGTGCCTGGGGGACTGGCTCCTACGAGCAGTACTTC. V and J are TRBV11-2 and TRBJ2-5, with D perhaps matching TRBD2 (6 bases). The DNA end is more similar to TRBJ2-7, so the J call may be wrong. Germline V lookup: CDR1 SGHAT, CDR2 FQNNGV. The CDR3 runs 12 residues.

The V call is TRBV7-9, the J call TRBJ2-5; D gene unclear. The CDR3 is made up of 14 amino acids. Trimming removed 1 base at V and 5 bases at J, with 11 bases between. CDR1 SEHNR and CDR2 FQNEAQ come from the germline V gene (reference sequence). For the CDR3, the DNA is TGTGCCAGCAGCTTAGGATGGGTTGCGGAGACCCAGTACTTC. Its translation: CASSLGWVAETQYF.

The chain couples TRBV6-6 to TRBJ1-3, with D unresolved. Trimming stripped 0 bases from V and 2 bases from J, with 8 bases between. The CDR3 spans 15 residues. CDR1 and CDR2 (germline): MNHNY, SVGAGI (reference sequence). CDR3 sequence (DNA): TGTGCCAGCAGTTACTCGAGGCTGGCTGGAAACACCATATATTTT. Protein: CASSYSRLAGNTIYF.

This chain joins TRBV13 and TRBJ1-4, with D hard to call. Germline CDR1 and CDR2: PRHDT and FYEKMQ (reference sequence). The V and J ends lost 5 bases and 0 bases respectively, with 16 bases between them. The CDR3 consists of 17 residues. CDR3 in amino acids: CASSLAGSVATNEKLFF. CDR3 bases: TGTGCCAGCAGCCTGGCCGGGTCGGTCGCAACTAATGAAAAACTGTTTTTT.

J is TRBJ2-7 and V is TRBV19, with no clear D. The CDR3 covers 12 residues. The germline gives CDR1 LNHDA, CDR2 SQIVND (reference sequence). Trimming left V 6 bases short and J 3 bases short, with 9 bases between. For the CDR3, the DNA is TGTGCCAGTAGCAACCTTTTCTACGAGCAGTACTTC. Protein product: CASSNLFYEQYF.

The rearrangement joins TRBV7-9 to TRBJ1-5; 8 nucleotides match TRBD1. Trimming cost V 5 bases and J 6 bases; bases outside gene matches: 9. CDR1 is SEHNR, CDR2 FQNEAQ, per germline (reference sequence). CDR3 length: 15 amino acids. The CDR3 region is CASSTDRGEIQPQHF. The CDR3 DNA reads TGTGCCAGCAGCACCGACAGGGGCGAAATTCAGCCCCAGCATTTT.

CDR3 DNA: TGTGCCAGCAGCGTACCGCGGGGAGATATACAAGAGACCCAGTACTTC. Its translation: CASSVPRGDIQETQYF. The V call is TRBV9, the J call TRBJ2-5, with D tentatively TRBD2 (6 bases). This CDR3 contains 16 residues. Germline CDR1 and CDR2: SGDLS and YYNGEE. V was cut by 1 base and J by 2 bases, with 15 bases left in between.

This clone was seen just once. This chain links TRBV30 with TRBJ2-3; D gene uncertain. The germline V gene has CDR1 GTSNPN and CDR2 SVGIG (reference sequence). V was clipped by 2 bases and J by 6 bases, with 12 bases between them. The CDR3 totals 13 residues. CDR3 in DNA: TGTGCCTGGAGTACGGCCAGGCCGGATACGCAGTATTTT. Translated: CAWSTARPDTQYF.

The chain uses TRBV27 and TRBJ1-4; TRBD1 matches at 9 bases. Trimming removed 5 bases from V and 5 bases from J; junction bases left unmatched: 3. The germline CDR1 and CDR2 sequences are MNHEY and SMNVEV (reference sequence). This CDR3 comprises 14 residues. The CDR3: CASSNDRGNEKLFF. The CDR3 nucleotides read TGTGCCAGCAGTAATGACAGGGGGAATGAAAAACTGTTTTTT. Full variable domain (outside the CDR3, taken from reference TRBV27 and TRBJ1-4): EAQVTQNPRYLITVTGKKLTVTCSQNMNHEYMSWYRQDPGLGLRQIYYSMNVEVTDKGDVPEGYKVSRKEKRNFPLILESPSPNQTSLYFCASSNDRGNEKLFFGSGTQLSVL.

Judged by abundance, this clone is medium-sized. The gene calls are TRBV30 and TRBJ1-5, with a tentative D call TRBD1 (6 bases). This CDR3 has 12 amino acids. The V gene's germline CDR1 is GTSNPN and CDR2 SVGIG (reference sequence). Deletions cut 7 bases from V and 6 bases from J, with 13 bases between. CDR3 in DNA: TGTGCCTACCAGCGGGGGCTTCAGCCCCAGCATTTT. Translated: CAYQRGLQPQHF.